The present entry profiles one T cell receptor beta chain with its context. Its specific antigen is unknown. It has no much larger one-base neighbor in the sample; base qualities were not kept. This sample is part of a study of shared clonotypes between healthy human individuals (dated by TCRdb to the early 2020s). About the full investigation: Three men and two women, aged 18 to 49 years, made up the cohort. For each donor, three plates each were used for CD4 naive and CD4 memory, two plates were used for CD8 naive, and one plate was used for CD8 memory. The study deeply sequenced blood TCR repertoires of about five healthy adults to estimate repertoire size and the extent of clonotype sharing between individuals. Libraries were prepared and TCR repertoires were sequenced by different laboratories using diverse techniques, in order to increase sequencing depth and limit assay-specific biases. Between about 0.94 and 8.9 billion PBMCs per donor were obtained by leukapheresis.

What the work shows at the level of the full study, not this receptor alone: About 5% of naive CD4, 3.5% of naive CD8, 2.3% of memory CD4, and around 0.4% of memory CD8 clonotypes were shared across several donors. Compared with non-shared clonotypes, the clonotypes found in all four sorted-subset donors had higher generation probabilities. Estimated clonotype richness was generally larger for naive than for memory subsets. Incomplete sequencing was indicated by rarefaction of sorted-subset datasets, despite the large sequencing depth. Sampling was restricted to blood, and TCR repertoires in tissues likely differ from the TCR repertoires found in blood. Pairwise subsampling indicated that sequencing depth was expected to affect the degree of clonotype sharing among donors. Because the study included a small number of donors, the genetic and exposure-history diversity represented was limited.

Donors were healthy HIV-negative adults with no recently reported acute infections or vaccinations. Every donor was a Caucasian adult residing in Nashville, Tennessee, USA. CD8 memory samples were composed of magnetically selected CD45RO+ cells combined with CCR7-negative CD45RA+ effector memory (TemRA) cells. After blood collection by leukapheresis, PBMCs were isolated using Ficoll-Histopaque density gradient centrifugation and then cryopreserved in the vapor phase of liquid nitrogen. Analytical flow cytometry was used to check the purity and quantity of every magnetically sorted T cell population. Genomic DNA was isolated from every sorted fraction and measured by UV absorbance on a Nanodrop 2000c. Using the deep immunoSEQ assay, TCR CDR3 regions were amplified from genomic DNA by multiplex PCR. Genomic DNA extracted from each cell subset was distributed evenly over all wells of several immunoSEQ 96-well plates, and each plate served as one replicate. For sorted subsets, each replicate PCR was loaded with roughly 0.2 ug genomic DNA, equivalent to about 30,000 T cell genomes. The purified libraries were quantified using a Qubit 3.0 fluorometer, sized with a Bioanalyzer 2100, and then quantified again using the KAPA Library Quantification kit. Each immunoSEQ 96-well plate was sequenced on its own single-read 150-cycle Illumina NextSeq 550 flow cell. On the authors' methods: The immunoSEQ output contained only junctional sequences without quality scores, so filtering could not match that applied to full-length reads. To assign V/J genes and CDR3, sequences were annotated using PyIR, a Python wrapper for IgBLAST v1.9, with IMGT germline references. Reads were filtered out if the reads had weak V/J assignments (E-value above 1e-6), no CDR3, stop codons, out-of-frame junctions, or ambiguous translated residues. V3J clonotypes were defined by identical inferred V gene, J gene, and CDR3 amino acid sequence. The percentage overlap between two repertoires was calculated by dividing the number of shared unique clonotypes by the size of the smaller repertoire. Three approaches were used to assess repertoire richness: RTK rarefaction, the Chao1 estimator, and Recon v2.1 estimates of unobserved clonotypes. Generation probabilities for all TCRbeta clonotypes obtained by the gDNA method from four donors were computed using OLGA. Sourced from immuneACCESS, this table was stored by TCRdb with only in-frame sequences that have V and J called. A share of the clones is absent; for the studies checked, an unresolved V gene accounts for under half, and the remainder has no known explanation. That table is the source of V, J and clone size, and D and trimming were worked out from the DNA. This sample gives approximately 710,000 clones in total; roughly 88% of them show up just once. Approximately 35% of the sample rests with the top ten.

This sequence originates from a man between 18 and 35 years old in good health. Some clones in this sample may be carry-over from other donors' samples. Source material: memory CD8+ T cells from PBMCs. Per the publication, the cell subset or site label means: CD45RO+ cells pooled with CCR7-negative TemRA cells.

The nucleotide sequence reads as follows: TGTGCCAGCAGCGTCTACCCCGGGAGTAGCGTCTACGAGCAGTACTTC. Its protein is CASSVYPGSSVYEQYF. Recombination joined TRBV9 with TRBJ2-7; TRBD2 could be the D gene, as 6 bases match. CDR1 and CDR2 (SGDLS, YYNGEE) derive from the germline V gene. The CDR3 covers 16 residues, taking in both the cysteine and the phenylalanine. Of all the DNA, just the CDR3 is kept, 48 bases in frame from base 1. V sheds 2 bases and J sheds 3 bases, leaving 18 bases between their ends.